This T cell receptor (beta chain) was obtained from a study of blood T cells in healthy people across ages. Study information: Template switching recovered approximately one barcoded beta molecule for every two T cells. Regarding the study as a whole: Changes in expanded clonotypes were possibly confounded, as the CMV status of donors was unknown.

As for this clonotype: Its antigen is not known.

Germline V CDR1 and CDR2: DFQATT, SNEGSKA (reference sequence). CDR3 length: 13 residues. Primers used in a second PCR of roughly 7 to 12 cycles were a sample-barcoded 5' primer and a J-beta primer mix. One entry per CDR3 protein results from TCRdb running MiXCR on the 5' RACE reads. The sample lists 600,000 to 850,000 distinct CDR3 sequences, 35% to 45% occurring once. This receptor was taken from a woman in her fifties or sixties in good health. The specimen was blood. The chain joins TRBV20-1 to TRBJ2-7, with TRBD2 matching 11 bases. The J call may not be correct, given that the DNA end is closer to TRBJ2-5. CDR3 region: CSAIAGGPETQYF. The CDR3 DNA is TGCAGTGCTATAGCGGGGGGGCCAGAGACCCAGTACTTC.